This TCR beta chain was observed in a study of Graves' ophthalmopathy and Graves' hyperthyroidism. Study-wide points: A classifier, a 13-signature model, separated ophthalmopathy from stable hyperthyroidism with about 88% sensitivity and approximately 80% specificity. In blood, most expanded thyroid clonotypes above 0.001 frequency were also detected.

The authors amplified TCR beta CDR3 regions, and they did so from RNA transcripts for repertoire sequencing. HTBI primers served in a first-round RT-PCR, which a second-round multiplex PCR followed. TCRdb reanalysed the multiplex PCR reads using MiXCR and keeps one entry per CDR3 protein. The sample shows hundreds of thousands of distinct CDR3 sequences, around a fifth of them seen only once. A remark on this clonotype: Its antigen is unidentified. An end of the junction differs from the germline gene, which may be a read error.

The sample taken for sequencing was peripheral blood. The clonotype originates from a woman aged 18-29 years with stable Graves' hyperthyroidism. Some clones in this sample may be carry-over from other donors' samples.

CDR3 sequence reads: CAWSVGGVMNYDQYF. The CDR3 bases are TGTGCCTGGAGTGTGGGGGGGGTAATGAACTACGATCAGTACTTC. The chain joins TRBV30 to TRBJ2-7; 7 positions match TRBD2. Germline V gene data show CDR1 as GTSNPN and CDR2 as SVGIG (reference sequence). This CDR3 has 15 amino acids.